The 23 T cell receptor beta chains presented below share a single source sample, sequenced in a study of blood T cell repertoires in COVID-19. Produced via immunoSEQ multiplex PCR; TCRdb's table is partial and in-frame only. The profile shows 70,000 to 90,000 clones, roughly 82% of them singletons. Sequenced input: peripheral blood. The source of these receptors is an elderly woman with acute or convalescent COVID-19.

This clone was picked up one time. The chain has TRBV7-2 and TRBJ1-5, with 8 bases fitting TRBD1. Germline loops: CDR1 SGHTA, CDR2 FQGNSA. The CDR3 covers 15 residues. The trim removed 3 bases at V and 3 bases at J, leaving 4 bases unmatched. The CDR3 sequence: CASSFGQGSNQPQHF. The CDR3, as DNA: TGTGCCAGCAGCTTCGGACAGGGCTCCAATCAGCCCCAGCATTTT.

This sequence joins TRBV4-1 and TRBJ2-7, with 7 bases lining up with TRBD1. Germline-derived CDR1 and CDR2 are MGHRA and YSYEKL. The CDR3 runs 15 residues. V dropped 1 base and J dropped 7; count of bases not matched to a gene: 10. CDR3 DNA sequence: TGCGCCAGCAGCCAAGTCGCACAGGGGATTGGAGAGCAGTACTTC. Protein sequence: CASSQVAQGIGEQYF.

Many counts were recorded for this clone. The chain uses TRBV5-1 and TRBJ1-6, with 7 bases matching TRBD1. V lost 7 bases, J lost 7 bases, and 8 bases stayed unmatched. CDR1 is SGHRS and CDR2 is YFSETQ in the germline V gene. CDR3 length: 14 residues. The CDR3: CASASGTVNSPLHF. CDR3 nucleotide sequence: TGCGCCAGCGCATCCGGGACAGTGAATTCACCCCTCCACTTT.

The table lists this clone with a few counts. The rearrangement joins TRBV19 to TRBJ1-1, with 9 nucleotides matching TRBD1. Trimming took 6 bases from V and 4 from J; bases not matched to a gene: 12. The CDR3 length is 16 residues. CDR1 and CDR2 (germline): LNHDA, SQIVND (reference sequence). The CDR3 DNA reads as TGTGCCAGTAGGCAAACAGGGGGCAGAGGGAGCACTGAAGCTTTCTTT. Translation gives CASRQTGGRGSTEAFF.

The J gene is TRBJ2-1, the V gene TRBV7-2; the match to TRBD2 covers 7 bases. Germline trimming cut 5 bases from V and 0 bases from J; bases unmatched to any gene: 4. The CDR3 covers 15 residues. Germline CDR1 and CDR2: SGHTA and FQGNSA. The CDR3 DNA reads TGTGCCAGCAGCCCGCTAGCGGCCTCCTACAATGAGCAGTTCTTC. Protein sequence: CASSPLAASYNEQFF.

This clone was found once. The V and J genes are TRBV19 and TRBJ2-1, with 8 nucleotides matching TRBD2. Germline V gives CDR1 LNHDA, CDR2 SQIVND (reference sequence). The CDR3 consists of 14 residues. The V and J ends lost 10 bases and 3 bases, in that order; junction bases with no gene match: 8. The CDR3 DNA sequence: TGTGCCACCACGCGGGGACTAGTCTACAATGAGCAGTTCTTC. Its translation: CATTRGLVYNEQFF.

The chain combines TRBV7-2 with TRBJ2-2, with 8 bases fitting TRBD1. V gave up 5 bases and J gave up 0 bases; unmatched junction bases: 2. CDR1 SGHTA and CDR2 FQGNSA come from the germline V gene. The CDR3 runs to 15 residues. Written as DNA, the CDR3 is TGTGCCAGCAGCAAACAGGGGGCGAACACCGGGGAGCTGTTTTTT. This gives the protein CASSKQGANTGELFF.

The chain couples TRBV11-3 to TRBJ2-1; TRBD1 agrees at 7 bases. Germline values: CDR1 SGHNT, CDR2 YENEEA. Germline trimming cut 1 base from V and 6 bases from J; bases unmatched to any gene: 3. The length of the CDR3 is 14 residues. In DNA form, the CDR3 reads TGTGCCAGCAGCTTAGGGCCAGGGGGCAATGAGCAGTTCTTC. It specifies CASSLGPGGNEQFF. Supplemented by reference TRBV11-3 and TRBJ2-1, the full variable domain reads EAGVVQSPRYKIIEKKQPVAFWCNPISGHNTLYWYLQNLGQGPELLIRYENEEAVDDSQLPKDRFSAERLKGVDSTLKIQPAELGDSAVYLCASSLGPGGNEQFFGPGTRLTVL.

This chain uses TRBV5-4 with TRBJ2-5, with 7 bases aligning to TRBD2. CDR3 length equals 14 residues. Per the germline V gene, CDR1 is SGHNT and CDR2 is YYREEE (reference sequence). V lost 0 bases to trimming and J lost 4 bases; unmatched junction nucleotides: 3. The chain's CDR3 is CASSLDSGSETQYF. The CDR3 nucleotides read TGTGCCAGCAGCTTGGATAGCGGGTCAGAGACCCAGTACTTC. Complete variable domain (other parts from reference TRBV5-4 and TRBJ2-5): ETGVTQSPTHLIKTRGQQVTLRCSSQSGHNTVSWYQQALGQGPQFIFQYYREEENGRGNFPPRFSGLQFPNYSSELNVNALELDDSALYLCASSLDSGSETQYFGPGTRLLVL.

This clone is a singleton in its sample. The V call is TRBV6-1, the J call TRBJ1-6; 7 bases match TRBD1. The germline gives CDR1 MNHNS, CDR2 SASEGT. The V gene end was trimmed by 1 base and the J gene end by 18 bases; junction bases not matched to a gene: 6. The CDR3 totals 12 residues. CDR3 DNA: TGTGCCAGCAGTGAAGGATCTGACAGGGACCACTTT. Translating it yields CASSEGSDRDHF.

The V call is TRBV27, the J call TRBJ1-2, with a possible D match to TRBD1 (6 bases). The CDR3 totals 13 residues. The germline V gene encodes CDR1 MNHEY and CDR2 SMNVEV (reference sequence). V was clipped by 3 bases and J by 6 bases, with 11 bases between them. Written as DNA, the CDR3 is TGTGCCAGCAGTTTGCGGGGGCGACATGGCTACACCTTC. It yields the protein CASSLRGRHGYTF.

V is TRBV28 and J is TRBJ2-1, with D tentatively TRBD1 (5 bases). The CDR3 is 14 residues long. CDR1 and CDR2 from the germline V gene are MDHEN and SYDVKM. V lost 5 bases and J 5 bases, leaving 13 bases between the germline ends. The CDR3 loop is CASSPYRSNNEQFF. The DNA for the CDR3 is TGTGCCAGCAGTCCCTACAGGTCGAACAATGAGCAGTTCTTC.

The chain links TRBV21-1 to TRBJ1-2. TRBV21-1 is assigned pseudogene status. This CDR3 spans 17 amino acids. The CDR3 DNA reads as TGTGCCAGCAGCAAAGGGGGAGAATGGAGAGCTAACTATGGCTACACCTTC. Translating gives CASSKGGEWRANYGYTF.

The V and J genes are TRBV9 and TRBJ1-6; 9 positions agree with TRBD1. The junction had 5 bases not matched to a gene; V was cut back by 0 bases and J by 10 bases. The CDR3 spans 15 residues. Germline assignment: CDR1 SGDLS and CDR2 YYNGEE. The CDR3 DNA sequence: TGTGCCAGCAGCGTAGAAGGGACAGGGAGCTCACCCCTCCACTTT. It yields the protein CASSVEGTGSSPLHF.

This chain joins TRBV28 and TRBJ1-5, with 11 bases identical to TRBD1. CDR1 MDHEN and CDR2 SYDVKM come from the germline V gene. The CDR3 is 15 amino acids. V lost 5 bases to trimming and J lost 7 bases; unmatched junction nucleotides: 7. CDR3 DNA: TGTGCCAGCAGTGGACAGGGGGCGAGTGAGCAGCCCCAGCATTTT. Residues: CASSGQGASEQPQHF.

The chain carries TRBV10-2 and TRBJ1-6; D not certain. V gave up 4 bases and J gave up 6 bases, with 7 bases separating them. CDR1 WSHSY and CDR2 SAAADI come from the germline V gene. CDR3 length: 13 amino acids. DNA for the CDR3: TGCGCCAGCAGTGGGGAGCCTAATTCACCCCTCCACTTT. Its translation is CASSGEPNSPLHF.

CDR3 in amino acids: CASLGTGGRQYF. The DNA of the CDR3 is TGTGCCAGCCTGGGAACAGGGGGCAGGCAGTACTTC. The rearrangement links TRBV27 to TRBJ2-7, with TRBD1 matching over 9 bases. CDR1 is MNHEY and CDR2 is SMNVEV in the germline V gene (reference sequence). The CDR3 loop spans 12 amino acids. Trimming removed 8 bases from V and 9 bases from J; junction bases left unmatched: 8.

The chain combines TRBV6-5 with TRBJ2-5; D is possibly TRBD2 (6 bases). Germline CDR1 is MNHEY and CDR2 is SVGAGI. The CDR3 loop spans 11 amino acids. Trimming took 8 bases from V and 7 from J, leaving 11 bases between them. CDR3 residues: CASLGAGTQYF. The CDR3 DNA sequence: TGTGCCAGCTTAGGAGCGGGGACCCAGTACTTC.

Remarks on this clone: Other nucleotide sequences from this sample produce the same CDR3. The chain couples TRBV10-2 to TRBJ1-5; tentatively, D is TRBD1 (6 bases). The V and J ends lost 3 bases and 7 bases respectively, with 10 bases between them. This CDR3 has 13 amino acids. Looked up from germline, CDR1 is WSHSY and CDR2 is SAAADI. The CDR3 DNA sequence: TGCGCCAGCAGTGAACAGGGTGGCCAGCCCCAGCATTTT. Translation: CASSEQGGQPQHF.

The chain recombines TRBV4-2 with TRBJ2-7; tentative D call: TRBD2 (7 bases). Trimming pared 1 base from V and 0 bases from J, leaving 16 bases between. CDR3 length: 17 amino acids. Germline CDR1 reads LGHNA; CDR2 reads YNFKEQ. The CDR3 region has the DNA TGTGCCAGCAGCCAAGCCCGCGGCGGGGGCAGCTCCTACGAGCAGTACTTC. It translates to CASSQARGGGSSYEQYF.

This clone was found a few times. The chain joins TRBV5-5 to TRBJ2-7; no clear D. The CDR3 consists of 14 residues. CDR1 SGHKS and CDR2 YYEKEE come from the germline V gene (reference sequence). The V end lost 0 bases, the J end lost 5 bases, and 12 bases lay between the germline ends. Here the CDR3 reads CASSLAQSVDEQYF. The CDR3 nucleotides are TGTGCCAGCAGCTTGGCTCAGTCCGTGGACGAGCAGTACTTC.

The V call is TRBV2, the J call TRBJ2-7; tentatively, D is TRBD1 (5 bases). The CDR3 contains 15 residues. Trimming stripped 6 bases from V and 1 base from J, with 16 bases between. Per germline, CDR1 SNHLY and CDR2 FYNNEI. The DNA of the CDR3 is TGTGCCAGCAGGGATTACATGGACAATTCCTACGAGCAGTACTTC. This translates into CASRDYMDNSYEQYF.

The chain employs TRBV7-9 and TRBJ1-2; 7 nucleotides agree with TRBD1. This CDR3 has 14 amino acids. V was clipped by 7 bases and J by 8 bases; unmatched bases: 13. Germline V gene sequence: CDR1 SEHNR, CDR2 FQNEAQ (reference sequence). CDR3 residues: CASTSTGERGGYTF. Written as DNA, the CDR3 is TGTGCCAGCACCTCTACAGGGGAAAGGGGCGGCTACACCTTC.